The clone carrying this T cell receptor (beta chain) has a single count. The data were taken from a study of T cells after somatic rescue of genetic block. This table comes from immunoSEQ multiplex PCR, and its TCRdb copy is limited to in-frame clones, with some not included. The profile shows roughly 92,000 clones, approximately 90% of them singletons. The sequenced sample was peripheral blood mononuclear cells (PBMCs). This TCR was recovered from a woman younger than 30.

The CDR3 sequence is CASSQRGLLAGGKDTQYF. DNA of the CDR3: TGTGCCAGCAGCCAGCGGGGCCTTCTAGCGGGAGGGAAAGATACGCAGTATTTT. This rearrangement joins TRBV7-8 to TRBJ2-3; 12 bases map to TRBD2. Germline V CDR1 and CDR2: SGHVS, FQNEAQ. The CDR3 extends over 18 amino acids. V shed 5 bases, J shed 5 bases, and the junction held 14 bases outside the gene matches.